A single sample is the source of the 21 T cell receptor beta chains below, sequenced in a study of blood T cells in healthy people across ages (dated by TCRdb to about 2015). The method behind the library was 5' RACE. TCRdb records Illumina HiSeq 2500 as the sequencer. A second PCR of roughly 6 to 11 cycles was performed with a sample-barcoded 5' primer and a J-beta primer mix. The raw public reads went through TCRdb reprocessing: fastp at Q25, MiXCR clone calling, in-frame beta chains kept. Rows are unified per CDR3 protein, each entry keeping the most common DNA and genes. In this sample the table shows about 1,400,000 distinct CDR3 sequences, around two fifths of which occur a single time. Around 8% of the sample belongs to the ten largest clones. Sequencing was performed on blood. These receptor sequences come from a woman aged 18 to 35 in good health.

This clonotype was observed a few times. V and J are TRBV29-1 and TRBJ1-5, with D perhaps matching TRBD1 (5 bases). The CDR3 totals 13 residues. Germline assignment: CDR1 SQVTM and CDR2 ANQGSEA. With 4 bases removed from V and 3 bases from J, the gap between germline ends came to 10 bases. CDR3 region: CSVADTYNQPQHF. CDR3 DNA sequence: TGCAGCGTTGCGGACACCTACAATCAGCCCCAGCATTTT.

V and J are TRBV6-5 and TRBJ2-1, with D hard to call. V lost 0 bases, J lost 10 bases, and 10 bases lay in between. CDR1 is MNHEY and CDR2 is SVGAGI in the germline V gene. This CDR3 spans 13 amino acids. In nucleotides, the CDR3 is TGTGCCAGCAGTTACTCGACATGGGCAGAGCAGTTCTTC. Translation gives CASSYSTWAEQFF.

The chain carries TRBV5-1 and TRBJ2-1; the match to TRBD2 covers 7 bases. The J call is doubtful: the DNA matches TRBJ2-7 better. In germline, CDR1 is SGHRS, CDR2 YFSETQ. This CDR3 is built from 14 residues. Here the CDR3 reads CATDVAGSYNEQYF. The CDR3 DNA reads TGCGCCACCGACGTAGCGGGTTCCTACAATGAGCAGTACTTC.

V and J are TRBV12-3 or TRBV12-4 and TRBJ1-6; D unclear. The V end was cut by 1 base, the J end by 7 bases, with 8 bases between. The length of the CDR3 is 14 residues. The CDR3 region has the DNA TGTGCCAGCAGTTTAGAAGTCCTCAATTCACCCCTCCACTTT. Its protein is CASSLEVLNSPLHF.

This chain connects TRBV25-1 to TRBJ2-5; 9 nucleotides line up with TRBD1. Losses at the gene ends were 8 bases for V and 11 bases for J; bases not matched to a gene: 6. Germline CDR1 is MGHDK and CDR2 is SYGVNS. The CDR3 loop spans 11 amino acids. As DNA, the CDR3 is TGTGCCAGCGAAAGACAGGGGGGGCAGTACTTC. Translation gives CASERQGGQYF. Full variable domain (remainder filled in from reference TRBV25-1 and TRBJ2-5): EADIYQTPRYLVIGTGKKITLECSQTMGHDKMYWYQQDPGMELHLIHYSYGVNSTEKGDLSSESTVSRIRTEHFPLTLESARPSHTSQYLCASERQGGQYFGPGTRLLVL.

As regards this clonotype: Relative to the germline gene, one junction end is altered; a read error may explain this. DNA for the CDR3: TGTACCAGTTCACCTTTCCAGGCGACTAGCCGATCCTCCTACGAGCAGTACTTC. Translation: CTSSPFQATSRSSYEQYF. This chain joins TRBV18 and TRBJ2-7, with 7 bases lining up with TRBD2. Germline lookup yields CDR1 KGHSH and CDR2 LQKENI. The CDR3 has 18 amino acids.

The chain recombines TRBV4-1 with TRBJ2-1; possibly TRBD2 for D (5 bases). The CDR3 is 13 residues long. Trimming took off 3 bases at V and 4 bases at J, with 7 bases between the two ends. The germline gives CDR1 MGHRA, CDR2 YSYEKL. The CDR3 coding sequence is TGCGCCAGCAGCCACCCGGGGTACAATGAGCAGTTCTTC. It codes for CASSHPGYNEQFF.

The chain is built from TRBV2 and TRBJ2-3; D unclear. Germline V gene lookup returns CDR1 SNHLY and CDR2 FYNNEI. The CDR3 is made up of 15 amino acids. V was pared by 1 base and J by 8 bases, with 16 bases between. CDR3 sequence reads: CASSEGSSPKGTQYF. The CDR3 DNA sequence: TGTGCCAGCAGTGAAGGGTCAAGTCCGAAGGGTACGCAGTATTTT.

Worth noting for this clonotype: A much larger clone is a single base away; this may be a read error. This chain uses TRBV20-1 with TRBJ2-3; possibly TRBD1 for D (5 bases). Germline CDR1 and CDR2: DFQATT and SNEGSKA (reference sequence). This CDR3 has 11 amino acids. This chain's CDR3 is CSASRTGTQYF. CDR3 nucleotides: TGCAGTGCTAGCCGCACAGGTACGCAGTATTTT.

This sequence joins TRBV4-1 and TRBJ2-7; D is possibly TRBD1 (6 bases). There are 15 residues in the CDR3. The ends were cut back, 3 bases at V and 0 bases at J, with 12 bases in the middle. Germline CDR1 is MGHRA and CDR2 is YSYEKL. In DNA form, the CDR3 reads TGCGCCAGCAGCCACCAGGACAGTAGCTCCTACGAGCAGTACTTC. Protein: CASSHQDSSSYEQYF.

This clonotype was detected ten times or more. The rearrangement links TRBV29-1 to TRBJ2-3; 9 bases fit TRBD1. CDR3 length: 13 amino acids. Germline V gene lookup returns CDR1 SQVTM and CDR2 ANQGSEA. J lost 1 base, V lost 8 bases, and 4 bases had no gene match. CDR3 nucleotide sequence: TGCAGCACCAGGGACAGGGGCACAGATACGCAGTATTTT. This encodes CSTRDRGTDTQYF.

The sample holds one count of this clonotype. At one end the junction does not follow the germline gene, possibly because of a read error. The chain recombines TRBV3-1 with TRBJ1-2; D call uncertain. This CDR3 is 13 amino acids long. Germline loops: CDR1 LGHDT, CDR2 YNNKEL (reference sequence). The CDR3 DNA is TGTGCCGGCAGCCAAACAGATCTTCATGGCTACACCTTC. Its translation is CAGSQTDLHGYTF.

The chain couples TRBV6-5 to TRBJ1-2; 8 nucleotides match TRBD1. The CDR3 length is 13 residues. With 6 bases clipped from V and 8 bases from J, the junction kept 8 bases outside the gene matches. Looked up from germline, CDR1 is MNHEY and CDR2 is SVGAGI. The CDR3 region has the DNA TGTGCCAGCAGAGGACAGGGAATCGGGGGCTACACCTTC. The encoded protein is CASRGQGIGGYTF.

V usage is TRBV2 and J usage is TRBJ2-5; TRBD2 matches at 12 bases. The trim removed 10 bases at V and 3 bases at J, leaving 3 bases unmatched. The CDR3 consists of 13 residues. Per germline, CDR1 SNHLY and CDR2 FYNNEI. The DNA of the CDR3 is TGTGCCACTTGGACTAGCGGGGAAGAGACCCAGTACTTC. Translated: CATWTSGEETQYF.

This clonotype was recorded only once. The gene calls are TRBV6-1 and TRBJ1-2; D is undetermined. With 1 base removed from V and 3 bases from J, the gap between germline ends came to 12 bases. The V gene's germline CDR1 is MNHNS and CDR2 SASEGT. The CDR3 runs 15 residues. The CDR3 bases are TGTGCCAGCAGTGAAGAAGCCAGTGGATACTATGGCTACACCTTC. Its translation: CASSEEASGYYGYTF.

This clonotype has more than one count but fewer than ten. The chain employs TRBV5-1 and TRBJ2-1, with a weak D call TRBD2 (5 bases). The CDR3 runs to 14 residues. Trimming left V 6 bases short and J 0 bases short, with 10 bases between. The germline V gene encodes CDR1 SGHRS and CDR2 YFSETQ. This CDR3 reads CASKEGSSYNEQFF. DNA of the CDR3: TGCGCCAGCAAAGAGGGTAGCTCCTACAATGAGCAGTTCTTC.

This chain uses TRBV13 with TRBJ2-1, with 9 positions matching TRBD2. CDR1 PRHDT and CDR2 FYEKMQ come from the germline V gene (reference sequence). Losses at the gene ends were 4 bases for V and 9 bases for J; bases not matched to a gene: 13. There are 16 residues in the CDR3. CDR3 DNA: TGTGCCAGCAGCTCCCAAGGCGGGGGGGCCAGTAGTGAGCAGTTCTTC. This encodes CASSSQGGGASSEQFF.

The sample holds a few counts of this clonotype. The chain employs TRBV10-3 and TRBJ1-5; D remains unclear. The germline V gene encodes CDR1 ENHRY and CDR2 SYGVKD. The length of the CDR3 is 13 residues. The ends were cut back, 10 bases at V and 7 bases at J, with 17 bases in the middle. The chain's CDR3 is CATTPGLGQPQHF. CDR3 bases: TGTGCCACGACGCCTGGGTTAGGGCAGCCCCAGCATTTT.

The V gene is TRBV28, the J gene TRBJ2-5, with TRBD1 matching 9 bases. J lost 11 bases, V lost 7 bases, and 20 bases had no gene match. CDR3 length equals 16 residues. The germline V gene encodes CDR1 MDHEN and CDR2 SYDVKM. This CDR3 is CASMGGQGVTANEQYF. The CDR3 nucleotides are TGTGCCAGCATGGGGGGACAGGGAGTTACAGCCAATGAGCAGTACTTC.

This clonotype was counted between two and nine times. This chain uses TRBV28 with TRBJ2-7; 7 bases fit TRBD1. V lost 10 bases, J lost 1 base, and 13 bases stayed unmatched. In germline, CDR1 is MDHEN, CDR2 SYDVKM. CDR3 size: 15 residues. CDR3 bases: TGTGCCACCAGAAAGTACAGGGGCCCTTCCTACGAGCAGTACTTC. Amino acid sequence: CATRKYRGPSYEQYF.

The chain combines TRBV7-2 with TRBJ2-5, with no clear D. Looked up from germline, CDR1 is SGHTA and CDR2 is FQGNSA. The CDR3 is 14 amino acids. With 1 base removed from V and 11 bases from J, the gap between germline ends came to 17 bases. CDR3 sequence (DNA): TGTGCCAGCAGCTTAGACGGGTATGAAGATGAGCAGTACTTC. Its translation: CASSLDGYEDEQYF.